This T cell receptor beta chain was observed in a study of T-cell reconstitution after alpha-beta-depleted transplantation in children. Points from the study as a whole: Approximately two months post-transplant, alpha-beta T cells reportedly originated from several hundred expanded graft clones. After transplant, high TCRbeta diversity at day 60 in some patients arose from surviving recipient T cells and thymic progenitors. T-cell counts and diversity at one year post-transplant came mainly from newly produced T cells.

Trimming cost V 3 bases and J 2 bases, with 8 bases left between them. Germline V lookup: CDR1 SGHRS, CDR2 YFSETQ. The CDR3 length is 14 residues. During its preparation, the TCRbeta library received unique molecular identifiers. TCRdb redid the calling of the PCR reads with MiXCR, one entry per CDR3 protein. The data hold about 420,000 distinct CDR3 sequences, with around 16% observed a single time. This clonotype was observed a handful of times. As yet, its antigen is unknown. Sample: PBMCs, mostly from graft donor cells, taken 360 days after TCRalphabeta/CD19-depleted stem cell transplant. V and J are TRBV5-1 and TRBJ2-2; D is perhaps TRBD1 (6 bases). This receptor was identified in a boy younger than two who had a stem cell transplant for Wiskott-Aldrich syndrome, so the T cells may come from the graft donor. CDR3 DNA: TGCGCCAGCAGCTGGGGACAAAACACCGGGGAGCTGTTTTTT. Translated, it gives CASSWGQNTGELFF.